The 20 T cell receptor beta chains below all came from one sample that was sequenced in a study of blood T cell repertoires in COVID-19. TCRdb's table, derived via immunoSEQ multiplex PCR, lists solely in-frame clones and lacks some. Here the sample spans 35,000 to 50,000 clones, 75% to 90% being singletons. The sample comprised peripheral blood. The receptor set was obtained from a middle-aged woman with acute or convalescent COVID-19.

This chain connects TRBV30 to TRBJ2-7; tentatively, D is TRBD2 (5 bases). The V gene's germline CDR1 is GTSNPN and CDR2 SVGIG (reference sequence). Deletions cut 2 bases from V and 7 bases from J, with 9 bases between. The CDR3 loop spans 11 amino acids. CDR3 sequence: CAWSPRGEQYF. In DNA form, the CDR3 reads TGTGCCTGGAGTCCCCGAGGGGAGCAGTACTTC.

V and J are TRBV19 and TRBJ2-5, with D perhaps TRBD1 (5 bases). V was clipped by 6 bases and J by 1 base, with 15 bases between them. The CDR3 runs 15 residues. Germline-derived CDR1 and CDR2 are LNHDA and SQIVND (reference sequence). The chain's CDR3 is CASSGRNRTQETQYF. The CDR3 region has the DNA TGTGCCAGTAGCGGCAGGAACAGGACCCAAGAGACCCAGTACTTC.

J is TRBJ2-5 and V is TRBV28; 10 bases are shared with TRBD2. Germline V lookup: CDR1 MDHEN, CDR2 SYDVKM. The CDR3 is 17 amino acids. V shed 1 base, J shed 4 bases, and the junction held 9 bases outside the gene matches. In nucleotides, the CDR3 is TGTGCCAGCAGTTTATCCCGACTAGCGGGTTTGGGAGAGACCCAGTACTTC. Protein product: CASSLSRLAGLGETQYF.

This clone showed up just a few times. The genes are TRBV2 and TRBJ1-4, with D unclear. CDR3 size: 16 residues. Germline V gene sequence: CDR1 SNHLY, CDR2 FYNNEI. V lost 4 bases to trimming and J lost 0 bases, with 12 bases between them. The CDR3 loop reads CASSVFALATNEKLFF. DNA for the CDR3: TGTGCCAGCAGTGTGTTCGCACTCGCAACTAATGAAAAACTGTTTTTT.

This clone is a singleton in its sample. The V gene is TRBV29-1, the J gene TRBJ1-5; the D gene is possibly TRBD1 (5 bases). This CDR3 is 12 amino acids long. Germline CDR1 reads SQVTM; CDR2 reads ANQGSEA. Trimming removed 4 bases from V and 5 bases from J, with 9 bases in between. CDR3 coding DNA: TGCAGCGTTGGGGGGGTAGATCAGCCCCAGCATTTT. It specifies CSVGGVDQPQHF.

This clone was picked up one time. The chain uses TRBV7-2 and TRBJ2-1; 11 positions match TRBD2. J was trimmed by 0 bases and V by 5 bases; bases with no gene match: 12. CDR3 size: 19 residues. CDR1 SGHTA and CDR2 FQGNSA come from the germline V gene. CDR3 residues: CASSPRGLAGTSSYNEQFF. The CDR3 DNA follows: TGTGCCAGCAGCCCCCGAGGACTAGCGGGCACGAGCTCCTACAATGAGCAGTTCTTC.

This clone was observed a few times. The rearrangement uses TRBV4-1 and TRBJ1-5; 7 bases fit TRBD1. CDR3 length: 16 amino acids. Germline V lookup: CDR1 MGHRA, CDR2 YSYEKL. V dropped 4 bases and J dropped 1; count of bases not matched to a gene: 7. CDR3 nucleotides: TGCGCCAGCAGCCGTCCGGACAGGAGCAGCAATCAGCCCCAGCATTTT. Protein sequence: CASSRPDRSSNQPQHF.

The rearrangement links TRBV4-2 to TRBJ1-6; TRBD1 matches 8 bases. After removal of 0 bases from V and 7 bases from J, the junction contained 5 bases not matched to a gene. The V gene's germline CDR1 is LGHNA and CDR2 YNFKEQ. This CDR3 is 16 amino acids long. As DNA, the CDR3 is TGTGCCAGCAGCCAAGAAAGGACAGGGCGAAATTCACCCCTCCACTTT. It is translated as CASSQERTGRNSPLHF.

The J gene is TRBJ1-1, the V gene TRBV6-4; no clear D. Trimming removed 2 bases from V and 1 base from J, with 11 bases in between. The CDR3 sequence is 15 residues long. The germline CDR1 and CDR2 sequences are MRHNA and SNTAGT. The CDR3, as DNA: TGTGCCAGCAGTGACCCTATCTTGCAGAACACTGAAGCTTTCTTT. It encodes CASSDPILQNTEAFF.

The chain uses TRBV2 and TRBJ1-1; D is uncertain. V shed 3 bases and J shed 0 bases, with 14 bases lying between them. The germline V gene encodes CDR1 SNHLY and CDR2 FYNNEI. This CDR3 comprises 16 residues. The CDR3 DNA follows: TGTGCCAGCAGTGAGAGTTTACAGATAATGAACACTGAAGCTTTCTTT. Translated, it gives CASSESLQIMNTEAFF.

Only one count was recorded for this clone. The chain couples TRBV2 to TRBJ2-7; no clear D gene. V was trimmed by 10 bases and J by 2 bases, leaving 12 bases between them. The CDR3 covers 12 residues. Looked up from germline, CDR1 is SNHLY and CDR2 is FYNNEI. The chain's CDR3 is CATQLGPYEQYF. CDR3 DNA: TGTGCCACCCAATTGGGCCCCTACGAGCAGTACTTC.

The V gene is TRBV5-6, the J gene TRBJ1-2, with D possibly TRBD1 on 5 matching bases. Per the germline V gene, CDR1 is SGHDT and CDR2 is YYEEEE. The CDR3 is 13 residues long. Trimming cost V 2 bases and J 8 bases, with 13 bases left between them. The CDR3 reads CASSFGQEVGYTF. The DNA for the CDR3 is TGTGCCAGCAGCTTCGGACAAGAGGTCGGCTACACCTTC.

This chain links TRBV2 with TRBJ2-4, with 10 bases lining up with TRBD2. The CDR3 covers 16 residues. CDR1 SNHLY and CDR2 FYNNEI come from the germline V gene. V was pared by 6 bases and J by 2 bases, with 7 bases of the junction left unmatched. CDR3: CASRIGLAESKNIQYF. For the CDR3, the DNA is TGTGCCAGCAGGATTGGACTAGCGGAGTCCAAAAACATTCAGTACTTC.

The rearrangement links TRBV5-4 to TRBJ2-1, with 8 bases identical to TRBD2. V trimming: 1 base; J trimming: 2 bases; junction bases outside the gene matches: 2. The CDR3 totals 15 residues. Per germline, CDR1 SGHNT and CDR2 YYREEE (reference sequence). The chain's CDR3 is CASSLRGGPYNEQFF. CDR3 in DNA: TGTGCCAGCAGCTTGCGGGGGGGCCCCTACAATGAGCAGTTCTTC.

The V call is TRBV6-5, the J call TRBJ2-7; 7 bases align to TRBD2. The CDR3 totals 13 residues. Germline V gene lookup returns CDR1 MNHEY and CDR2 SVGAGI. Trimming removed 10 bases from V and 0 bases from J; junction bases left unmatched: 6. The CDR3 protein is CAIQAGSSYEQYF. CDR3 bases: TGTGCCATCCAAGCGGGGAGCTCCTACGAGCAGTACTTC.

This clone appeared a single time. The CDR3 DNA sequence: TGTGCCAGCCTAGCGGGGGCACTCTACACCTTC. It encodes CASLAGALYTF. The chain links TRBV7-9 to TRBJ1-2; weak D call: TRBD1 (6 bases). In germline, CDR1 is SEHNR, CDR2 FQNEAQ (reference sequence). Trimming took 8 bases from V and 10 from J, leaving 14 bases between them. This CDR3 has 11 residues.

This sequence joins TRBV7-2 and TRBJ1-2; D may be TRBD1 (6 bases). V was pared by 6 bases and J by 6 bases, with 14 bases between. From germline, CDR1 is SGHTA and CDR2 FQGNSA. CDR3 length: 13 amino acids. The chain's CDR3 is CASRSGQKHGYTF. DNA of the CDR3: TGTGCCAGCAGGAGCGGACAGAAACATGGCTACACCTTC.

V usage is TRBV27 and J usage is TRBJ2-1; the match to TRBD2 covers 7 bases. The V gene's germline CDR1 is MNHEY and CDR2 SMNVEV (reference sequence). V trimming: 0 bases; J trimming: 6 bases; junction bases outside the gene matches: 5. There are 15 residues in the CDR3. CDR3 coding DNA: TGTGCCAGCAGTTTATCAGCGGGGAGGGGCAATGAGCAGTTCTTC. Protein: CASSLSAGRGNEQFF.

The chain has TRBV2 and TRBJ2-1; a weak D match, TRBD2 (6 bases). Germline V lookup: CDR1 SNHLY, CDR2 FYNNEI. This CDR3 region has 12 residues. Trimming removed 7 bases from V and 6 bases from J, with 10 bases in between. This CDR3 is CASNGGGNEQFF. As DNA, the CDR3 is TGTGCCAGCAACGGGGGAGGCAATGAGCAGTTCTTC.

The J gene is TRBJ2-5, the V gene TRBV30; D might be TRBD1 (6 bases). The V and J ends lost 3 bases and 2 bases respectively, with 7 bases between them. Germline V gene data show CDR1 as GTSNPN and CDR2 as SVGIG (reference sequence). This CDR3 has 12 amino acids. CDR3 sequence: CAWRQGQETQYF. In DNA form, the CDR3 reads TGTGCCTGGAGACAGGGACAAGAGACCCAGTACTTC.